This T cell receptor beta chain was captured in a study of OX40 agonist ivuxolimab in advanced cancers. Study background: Head and neck, renal cell, melanoma or hepatocellular carcinoma were the cancers that dose-escalation patients had. Among those enrolled, mean age was around 55 years (range roughly 23 to 90) and 82.7% were male. Study-wide points: Patients with a partial response at 0.1-3.0 mg/kg had among the lowest clonal expansion. Dose levels from 0.1 to 3.0 mg/kg saw CD4+ and CD8+ blood T cells expand clonally by week 6.

Notes on this clone: The target antigen is unknown.

V was cut by 7 bases and J by 5 bases, with 12 bases left in between. The CDR3 covers 13 residues. Germline CDR1 reads MDHEN; CDR2 reads SYDVKM. Libraries were prepared by immunoSEQ multiplex PCR; TCRdb keeps only in-frame clonotypes and omits some of them. In the table there are over 40,000 clones, roughly 86% of which are singletons. The clonotype comes from an adult with an advanced solid tumor such as melanoma, head and neck, liver or kidney cancer. The rearrangement links TRBV28 to TRBJ2-1; tentative D call: TRBD1 (6 bases). The material sequenced was CD4+ or CD8+ T cells sorted from blood, taken in a trial of the OX40 agonist ivuxolimab. The CDR3 here is CASTLQGNNEQFF. The CDR3, as DNA: TGTGCCAGCACCCTGCAGGGGAACAATGAGCAGTTCTTC. Supplemented by reference TRBV28 and TRBJ2-1, the full variable domain reads DVKVTQSSRYLVKRTGEKVFLECVQDMDHENMFWYRQDPGLGLRLIYFSYDVKMKEKGDIPEGYSVSREKKERFSLILESASTNQTSMYLCASTLQGNNEQFFGPGTRLTVL.